The source of this T cell receptor (beta chain) is a study of shared clonotypes between healthy human individuals. Comment on this clone: The antigen is unknown.

The study separated CD4+ cells into CD45RA+ naive and CD45RA-negative memory subsets. Researchers ran the assay at a deep level. Clones were sequenced by immunoSEQ multiplex PCR, and TCRdb holds only the in-frame ones, with some missing. The profile shows more than 2,000,000 clones, 85% to 95% of them singletons. Study outcomes and limitations: Around 5.3% of naive CD4 clonotypes were shared across four donors. Naive subsets generally had larger estimated richness than memory subsets.

CDR1 and CDR2 (germline): SGHRS, YFSETQ. Trimming left V 4 bases short and J 0 bases short, with 8 bases between. The CDR3 has 14 residues. What was sequenced was naive CD4+ T cells sorted from blood. Subset described: CD45RA+ positively selected. This clonotype was obtained from a man between 18 and 35 years old in good health. The V and J genes are TRBV5-1 and TRBJ2-1; no definite D call. CDR3 coding DNA: TGCGCCAGCAGCGAGGTGAGCTCCTACAATGAGCAGTTCTTC. Residues: CASSEVSSYNEQFF.